This T cell receptor (beta chain) appears in the sequencing data of a study of blood T cell repertoires in COVID-19. Looking at the study overall: The origin of the acute and convalescent COVID-19 samples was the United States, Italy and Spain. Sample material is recorded as cDNA or gDNA derived from T cells, B-cell-depleted T cells, or PBMCs.

Original processing notes: Estimates of nucleated cell counts were drawn from the amplification of reference gene primers. Assay used: immunoSEQ multiplex PCR; TCRdb lists only in-frame clones, some missing. V and J calls plus clone size are reproduced from that table; the DNA served to infer D and trimming. The sample includes some 89,000 clones, less than 95% of them seen just once. The table lists this clone with a few counts. Trimming removed 6 bases at V and 1 base at J, with 16 bases between. CDR3 size: 17 residues. CDR1 and CDR2 from the germline V gene are SNHLY and FYNNEI. This sequence was found in a man in his 60s with acute or convalescent COVID-19. The chain carries TRBV2 and TRBJ2-6, with D possibly matching TRBD1 (6 bases). Material: peripheral blood. As DNA, the CDR3 is TGTGCCAGCAGGAGGCGGACAGCACAGTCTGGGGCCAACGTCCTGACTTTC. Translating it yields CASRRRTAQSGANVLTF.